A single sample gave rise to the 13 T cell receptor beta chains below, sequenced in a study of shared T cell receptors in the human thymus. Only in-frame clones appear in the TCRdb table, and some are missing; sequencing was by immunoSEQ multiplex PCR. The repertoire holds over 350,000 clones, with roughly 94% as singletons. Sequencing was carried out using thymocytes. All receptors derive from a human donor.

This sequence joins TRBV30 and TRBJ1-3; 7 positions match TRBD1. V lost 0 bases, J lost 4 bases, and 30 bases stayed unmatched. The germline CDR1 and CDR2 sequences are GTSNPN and SVGIG (reference sequence). CDR3 length: 23 residues. The CDR3 DNA follows: TGTGCCTGGAGTGTAAACAGGCCCCAGGCAGGGCCCCCACAGGGGCTAGAAGGAAACACCATATATTTT. Protein sequence: CAWSVNRPQAGPPQGLEGNTIYF.

The chain couples TRBV5-4 to TRBJ1-5; D remains unclear. The CDR3 is made up of 16 amino acids. The V end was cut by 1 base, the J end by 5 bases, with 16 bases between. Germline loops: CDR1 SGHNT, CDR2 YYREEE (reference sequence). CDR3 in amino acids: CASSLSPGGQDQPQHF. The CDR3 DNA reads TGTGCCAGCAGCTTGTCGCCGGGTGGGCAGGATCAGCCCCAGCATTTT.

V gene TRBV4-1 combines with J gene TRBJ2-3; 15 nucleotides match TRBD2. CDR1 is MGHRA, CDR2 YSYEKL, per germline. V was pared by 5 bases and J by 5 bases, with 5 bases of the junction left unmatched. The CDR3 is made up of 16 amino acids. In nucleotides, the CDR3 is TGCGCCAGCAGCGCAGGGACTAGCGGGAGGCAAGATACGCAGTATTTT. This codes for CASSAGTSGRQDTQYF.

The chain combines TRBV7-4 with TRBJ1-1; the match to TRBD1 covers 7 bases. There are 16 residues in the CDR3. Germline V gene sequence: CDR1 SGHVT, CDR2 SQSDAQ. Germline trimming cut 5 bases from V and 3 bases from J; bases unmatched to any gene: 12. The CDR3 DNA sequence: TGTGCCAGCAGCCCAGACAGGGTAGGATTGGACACTGAAGCTTTCTTT. Protein product: CASSPDRVGLDTEAFF.

The rearrangement uses TRBV28 and TRBJ2-7, with 11 bases lining up with TRBD2. There are 14 residues in the CDR3. The junction had 2 bases not matched to a gene; V was cut back by 5 bases and J by 2 bases. Germline V gene data show CDR1 as MDHEN and CDR2 as SYDVKM. The CDR3 bases are TGTGCCAGCAGTGGTAGCGGGAGGGCCTACGAGCAGTACTTC. It encodes CASSGSGRAYEQYF.

The chain carries TRBV28 and TRBJ1-1, with a weak D call TRBD1 (6 bases). The CDR3 is made up of 17 amino acids. Germline lookup yields CDR1 MDHEN and CDR2 SYDVKM. The ends were cut back, 2 bases at V and 3 bases at J, with 19 bases in the middle. CDR3 in amino acids: CASSLDPMGEGDTEAFF. The CDR3 coding sequence is TGTGCCAGCAGTTTAGACCCCATGGGGGAGGGGGACACTGAAGCTTTCTTT.

The chain couples TRBV10-1 to TRBJ2-7; D may be TRBD1 (6 bases). The germline gives CDR1 WNHNN, CDR2 SYGVQD (reference sequence). The V end lost 8 bases, the J end lost 2 bases, and 19 bases lay between the germline ends. The CDR3 is made up of 15 amino acids. In nucleotides, the CDR3 is TGCGCCAGCCAAATCGGGACACCGCTGGCCTACGAGCAGTACTTC. Amino acid sequence: CASQIGTPLAYEQYF.

This chain's CDR3 is CASSSTRLAGHASSYEQYF. In DNA, the CDR3 is TGTGCCAGCAGCTCCACCCGACTAGCGGGACACGCAAGCTCCTACGAGCAGTACTTC. The chain combines TRBV11-1 with TRBJ2-7; 11 bases are a match to TRBD2. The V gene end was trimmed by 4 bases and the J gene end by 0 bases; junction bases not matched to a gene: 14. The CDR3 has 19 residues. The germline V gene encodes CDR1 SGHAT and CDR2 FQDESV (reference sequence).

The V and J genes are TRBV11-2 and TRBJ1-1; no clear D gene. Trimming stripped 0 bases from V and 0 bases from J, with 20 bases between. From germline, CDR1 is SGHAT and CDR2 FQNNGV. The CDR3 consists of 19 residues. CDR3 sequence reads: CASSLDESGPHSMNTEAFF. The CDR3 bases are TGTGCCAGCAGCTTAGACGAATCCGGGCCTCATAGCATGAACACTGAAGCTTTCTTT. The full variable domain, in which reference TRBV11-2 and TRBJ1-1 provide the parts outside the CDR3, is EAGVAQSPRYKIIEKRQSVAFWCNPISGHATLYWYQQILGQGPKLLIQFQNNGVVDDSQLPKDRFSAERLKGVDSTLKIQPAKLEDSAVYLCASSLDESGPHSMNTEAFFGQGTRLTVV.

The chain joins TRBV2 to TRBJ2-7; D is possibly TRBD1 (5 bases). This CDR3 has 15 residues. The germline V gene has CDR1 SNHLY and CDR2 FYNNEI. Between the trimmed V and J ends, which lost 2 bases and 2 bases, there was a span of 13 bases. CDR3 bases: TGTGCCAGCAGTGAACAGGGCCTCATAGCCTACGAGCAGTACTTC. Amino acids: CASSEQGLIAYEQYF.

The V gene is TRBV28, the J gene TRBJ1-5; D may be TRBD1 (6 bases). V lost 5 bases and J lost 1, with 15 bases in between. Germline V gene sequence: CDR1 MDHEN, CDR2 SYDVKM. This CDR3 contains 16 residues. CDR3 residues: CASSLGGGGSNQPQHF. CDR3 DNA sequence: TGTGCCAGCAGTCTAGGCGGGGGGGGCAGCAATCAGCCCCAGCATTTT. The entire variable domain, with the rest obtained from reference TRBV28 and TRBJ1-5, is as follows: DVKVTQSSRYLVKRTGEKVFLECVQDMDHENMFWYRQDPGLGLRLIYFSYDVKMKEKGDIPEGYSVSREKKERFSLILESASTNQTSMYLCASSLGGGGSNQPQHFGDGTRLSIL.

J is TRBJ2-3 and V is TRBV5-1; 7 bases map to TRBD1. Germline CDR1 and CDR2: SGHRS and YFSETQ. The J segment lost 2 bases and the V segment lost 3 bases, leaving 12 bases of the junction unmatched. The length of the CDR3 is 17 residues. This CDR3 is CASSSKDRPLSTDTQYF. The DNA for the CDR3 is TGCGCCAGCAGCTCAAAGGACAGGCCACTCTCCACAGATACGCAGTATTTT.

The J gene is TRBJ2-5, the V gene TRBV6-5; D remains ambiguous. The CDR3 is 15 residues long. Germline CDR1 reads MNHEY; CDR2 reads SVGAGI. Trimming cost V 0 bases and J 3 bases, with 11 bases left between them. CDR3 coding DNA: TGTGCCAGCAGTTACTCCGCCTTGAATAAAGAGACCCAGTACTTC. It specifies CASSYSALNKETQYF.